This T cell receptor beta chain came from a study of CD8 T cells in ankylosing spondylitis. TCR beta libraries were made by quantitative 5'-RACE with molecular barcodes. TCRdb passed the 5' RACE reads through MiXCR, listing each CDR3 protein once. The table includes some 840,000 distinct CDR3 sequences, about an eighth detected once. This clonotype was counted only a few times. The antigen is undetermined. Whole-study findings and limits: Disease-linked clones bore a CD8+ phenotype, appearing relatively rarely in peripheral blood. Some of these motif variants have turned up before, in reports on reactive arthritis synovial fluid and blood. What seemed typical of ankylosing spondylitis blood was a TCR beta motif built from eight highly homologous variants.

The CDR3 spans 13 residues. Trimming removed 3 bases from V and 9 bases from J; junction bases left unmatched: 10. The V gene's germline CDR1 is DFQATT and CDR2 SNEGSKA (reference sequence). The genes are TRBV20-1 and TRBJ1-1, with 7 bases lining up with TRBD1. This receptor was identified in a male donor with ankylosing spondylitis. Sequencing was carried out using blood, either unsorted or a sorted T cell fraction (not recorded which). The CDR3, as DNA: TGCAGTGCTAGCCACGGACAGGCTCGAAAAGCTTTCTTT. This codes for CSASHGQARKAFF.